These 10 T cell receptor beta chains came from one sample sequenced in a study of blood T cell repertoires in COVID-19. The repertoire was sequenced with immunoSEQ multiplex PCR; TCRdb's copy has only in-frame clones and lacks some. This sample yields 150,000 to 200,000 clones, of which approximately 80% are seen a single time; around 15% belongs to the top ten. The sample taken for sequencing was PBMCs or T cells enriched from blood (not recorded which). These TCRs come from a middle-aged man who had recovered from COVID-19.

The rearrangement joins TRBV5-1 to TRBJ2-3, with 12 positions matching TRBD2. After removal of 0 bases from V and 4 bases from J, the junction contained 3 bases not matched to a gene. This CDR3 comprises 16 residues. CDR1 is SGHRS and CDR2 is YFSETQ in the germline V gene. CDR3 region: CASSLAGTSGPDTQYF. CDR3 nucleotides: TGCGCCAGCAGCTTGGCCGGGACTAGCGGGCCAGATACGCAGTATTTT. Complete variable domain (other parts from reference TRBV5-1 and TRBJ2-3): KAGVTQTPRYLIKTRGQQVTLSCSPISGHRSVSWYQQTPGQGLQFLFEYFSETQRNKGNFPGRFSGRQFSNSRSEMNVSTLELGDSALYLCASSLAGTSGPDTQYFGPGTRLTVL.

The rearrangement joins TRBV2 to TRBJ2-6; possibly TRBD2 for D (5 bases). Germline V CDR1 and CDR2: SNHLY, FYNNEI. The CDR3 contains 19 residues. The ends were cut back, 6 bases at V and 3 bases at J, with 24 bases in the middle. The DNA of the CDR3 is TGTGCCAGCAGCAAAGGATTTGGCCGATTGGGAGTTGGGGCCAACGTCCTGACTTTC. Amino acids: CASSKGFGRLGVGANVLTF.

The count of this clone is one. V is TRBV5-1 and J is TRBJ2-5; 7 bases fit TRBD1. Germline V lookup: CDR1 SGHRS, CDR2 YFSETQ. Trimming cost V 1 base and J 5 bases; bases outside gene matches: 8. The CDR3 has 15 amino acids. CDR3 sequence (DNA): TGCGCCAGCAGCTTGCGACAGGGAAGTGGCGAGACCCAGTACTTC. Residues: CASSLRQGSGETQYF.

This clone was seen a single time. The chain is built from TRBV10-2 and TRBJ2-7; D gene uncertain. Germline V gene sequence: CDR1 WSHSY, CDR2 SAAADI. Trimming took 0 bases from V and 1 from J, leaving 13 bases between them. CDR3 length: 16 amino acids. The CDR3, as DNA: TGCGCCAGCAGTGAGTCGACGGCAGGAATTTCCTACGAGCAGTACTTC. Translated: CASSESTAGISYEQYF.

The chain uses TRBV6-1 and TRBJ1-2; 8 bases align to TRBD1. This CDR3 is 14 amino acids long. V gave up 2 bases and J gave up 6 bases; unmatched junction bases: 5. Per germline, CDR1 MNHNS and CDR2 SASEGT. The CDR3 region has the DNA TGTGCCAGCAGTGAAAGTCGGACAGGGAATGGCTACACCTTC. It codes for CASSESRTGNGYTF.

This chain links TRBV28 with TRBJ1-2, with a possible D match to TRBD1 (6 bases). CDR3 length: 15 amino acids. The ends were cut back, 7 bases at V and 8 bases at J, with 23 bases in the middle. CDR1 and CDR2 from the germline V gene are MDHEN and SYDVKM. This CDR3 reads CASTSPGQVTGGYTF. For the CDR3, the DNA is TGTGCCAGCACCTCACCGGGACAAGTCACCGGAGGCTACACCTTC.

This clone has just one count. This chain joins TRBV4-1 and TRBJ2-1; perhaps TRBD1 as D (6 bases). The V gene lost 3 bases and the J gene lost 13 bases, with 13 bases spanning the gap. CDR1 MGHRA and CDR2 YSYEKL come from the germline V gene. CDR3 size: 12 residues. The CDR3 sequence: CASSHYRAPQFF. In DNA form, the CDR3 reads TGCGCCAGCAGCCATTACAGGGCCCCCCAGTTCTTC.

The rearrangement uses TRBV6-6 and TRBJ2-5, with 10 nucleotides matching TRBD1. This CDR3 spans 15 amino acids. Per germline, CDR1 MNHNY and CDR2 SVGAGI (reference sequence). The V gene end was trimmed by 2 bases and the J gene end by 4 bases; junction bases not matched to a gene: 4. The CDR3 protein is CASSYRTGGTETQYF. DNA of the CDR3: TGTGCCAGCAGTTACCGGACAGGGGGAACAGAGACCCAGTACTTC.

V usage is TRBV9 and J usage is TRBJ2-2; D gene uncertain. This CDR3 contains 15 residues. The V gene's germline CDR1 is SGDLS and CDR2 YYNGEE. Deletions cut 0 bases from V and 0 bases from J, with 6 bases between. DNA for the CDR3: TGTGCCAGCAGCGTAGTGGCCGCGAACACCGGGGAGCTGTTTTTT. This gives the protein CASSVVAANTGELFF.

This rearrangement joins TRBV4-2 to TRBJ1-6, with D maybe TRBD1 (6 bases). V lost 0 bases to trimming and J lost 9 bases, with 21 bases between them. CDR3 length equals 18 residues. The germline CDR1 and CDR2 sequences are LGHNA and YNFKEQ. The CDR3: CASSQDHFGRTVGSPLHF. The CDR3 DNA reads TGTGCCAGCAGCCAAGATCATTTCGGAAGGACAGTAGGTTCACCCCTCCACTTT.